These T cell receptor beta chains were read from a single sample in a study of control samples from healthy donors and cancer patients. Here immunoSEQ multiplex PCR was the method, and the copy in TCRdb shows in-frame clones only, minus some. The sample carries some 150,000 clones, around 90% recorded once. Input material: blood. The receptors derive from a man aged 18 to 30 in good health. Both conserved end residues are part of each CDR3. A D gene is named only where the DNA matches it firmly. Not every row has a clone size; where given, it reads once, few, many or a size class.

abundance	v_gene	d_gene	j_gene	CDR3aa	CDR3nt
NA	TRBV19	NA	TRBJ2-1	CASSILTPDEQFF	TGTGCCAGTAGTATATTAACACCCGATGAGCAGTTCTTC
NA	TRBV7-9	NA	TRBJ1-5	CASSLEGQGVGQPQHF	TGTGCCAGCAGCTTAGAGGGGCAGGGCGTAGGACAGCCCCAGCATTTT
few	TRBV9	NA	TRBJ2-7	CASSVSMGGATYEQYF	TGTGCCAGCAGCGTAAGTATGGGGGGCGCAACCTACGAGCAGTACTTC
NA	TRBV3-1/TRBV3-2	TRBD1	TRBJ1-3	CASSPQNPGTGSGNTIYF	TGTGCCAGCAGTCCTCAGAATCCCGGGACAGGCTCTGGAAACACCATATATTTT
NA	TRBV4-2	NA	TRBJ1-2	CASSQVGGAYGYTF	TGTGCCAGCAGCCAAGTCGGGGGAGCTTACGGCTACACCTTC
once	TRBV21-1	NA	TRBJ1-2	CASSKRVRGRDYGYTF	TGTGCCAGCAGCAAACGGGTTCGGGGGCGAGACTATGGCTACACCTTC
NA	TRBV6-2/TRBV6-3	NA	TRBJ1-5	CASSPRGGGDQPQHF	TGTGCCAGCAGTCCCCGCGGGGGAGGAGATCAGCCCCAGCATTTT
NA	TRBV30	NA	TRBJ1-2	CAWSALLRGDYGYTF	TGTGCCTGGAGTGCCCTGTTACGGGGAGACTATGGCTACACCTTC
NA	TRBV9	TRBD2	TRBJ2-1	CASSVGGGATSYNEQFF	TGTGCCAGCAGCGTAGGGGGAGGGGCAACCTCCTACAATGAGCAGTTCTTC
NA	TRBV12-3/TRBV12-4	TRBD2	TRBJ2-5	CASSSGLEETQYF	TGTGCCAGCAGCTCGGGACTAGAAGAGACCCAGTACTTC
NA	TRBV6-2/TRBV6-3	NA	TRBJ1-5	CASSFSSDWPQHF	TGTGCCAGCAGTTTTTCCTCGGATTGGCCCCAGCATTTT
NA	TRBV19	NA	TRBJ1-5	CASSMDIYQPQHF	TGTGCCAGTAGTATGGACATTTATCAGCCCCAGCATTTT
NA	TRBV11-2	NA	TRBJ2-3	CASSLALLGDTQYF	TGTGCCAGCAGCTTAGCCCTACTAGGGGATACGCAGTATTTT
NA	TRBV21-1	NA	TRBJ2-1	CASSSSLGTGVKVEQFF	TGTGCCAGCAGCTCATCGTTAGGGACAGGGGTTAAGGTTGAGCAGTTCTTC
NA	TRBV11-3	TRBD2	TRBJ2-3	CASSPGLAGVWTDTQYF	TGTGCCAGCAGCCCGGGACTAGCGGGGGTGTGGACAGATACGCAGTATTTT
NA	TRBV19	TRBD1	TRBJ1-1	CASTRQGMGTEAFF	TGTGCCAGCACTCGACAGGGGATGGGCACTGAAGCTTTCTTT
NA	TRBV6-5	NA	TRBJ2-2	CASTKDRGSAGELFF	TGTGCCAGCACCAAGGATAGGGGGTCGGCCGGGGAGCTGTTTTTT
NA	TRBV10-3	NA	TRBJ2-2	CAISGPTGKPNTGELFF	TGTGCCATCAGTGGGCCAACAGGGAAACCTAACACCGGGGAGCTGTTTTTT
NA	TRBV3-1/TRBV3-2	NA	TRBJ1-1	CASSQDWAGGNTEAFF	TGTGCCAGCAGCCAAGATTGGGCCGGAGGGAACACTGAAGCTTTCTTT
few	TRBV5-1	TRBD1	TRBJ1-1	CASSRLGQDTEAFF	TGCGCCAGCAGCCGACTCGGACAGGATACTGAAGCTTTCTTT
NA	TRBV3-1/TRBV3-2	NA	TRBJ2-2	CASNGRVGAGELFF	TGTGCCAGTAACGGGCGCGTTGGGGCCGGGGAGCTGTTTTTT
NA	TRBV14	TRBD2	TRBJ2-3	CASSQGLAGGQDTQYF	TGTGCCAGCAGCCAAGGCTTAGCGGGGGGGCAGGATACGCAGTATTTT
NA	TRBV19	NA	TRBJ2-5	CASSIGLQETQYF	TGTGCCAGTAGTATCGGTCTCCAAGAGACCCAGTACTTC
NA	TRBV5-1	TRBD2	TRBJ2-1	CASSKTLAGGENEQFF	TGCGCCAGCAGCAAAACGCTAGCGGGGGGTGAGAATGAGCAGTTCTTC
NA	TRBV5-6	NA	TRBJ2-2	CASSPGFRGSNTGELFF	TGTGCCAGCAGCCCGGGTTTTAGGGGGTCGAACACCGGGGAGCTGTTTTTT
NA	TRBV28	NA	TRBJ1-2	CASSNRGGRSTF	TGTGCCAGCAGTAACCGTGGGGGGCGGAGCACCTTC
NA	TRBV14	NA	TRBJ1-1	CASSRTSGVTEAFF	TGTGCCAGCAGCCGTACCTCAGGGGTAACTGAAGCTTTCTTT
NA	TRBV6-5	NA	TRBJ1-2	CASSYSNLQNGYTF	TGTGCCAGCAGTTACTCGAATCTCCAGAATGGCTACACCTTC
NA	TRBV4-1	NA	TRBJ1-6	CASSQVRVLLDKITYNSPLHF	TGCGCCAGCAGCCAAGTACGGGTGCTTCTGGACAAAATTACCTATAATTCACCCCTCCACTTT
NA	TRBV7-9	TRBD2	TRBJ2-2	CASSGDRLAGGNGELFF	TGTGCCAGCAGCGGAGACCGACTAGCGGGGGGGAACGGGGAGCTGTTTTTT
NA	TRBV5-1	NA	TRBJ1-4	CASSYGTANEKLFF	TGCGCCAGCAGCTACGGGACCGCGAATGAAAAACTGTTTTTT
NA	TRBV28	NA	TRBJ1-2	CASSPPGTPTFYTF	TGTGCCAGCAGTCCCCCCGGGACGCCTACATTCTACACCTTC
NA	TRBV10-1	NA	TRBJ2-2	CASRVGSSGELFF	TGCGCCAGCAGAGTCGGTTCGTCCGGGGAGCTGTTTTTT
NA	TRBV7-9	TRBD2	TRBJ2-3	CASSLAPGGGTTGTQYF	TGTGCCAGCAGCTTAGCGCCTGGCGGGGGGACCACAGGTACGCAGTATTTT
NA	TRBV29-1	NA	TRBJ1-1	CSTWDRRGTEAFF	TGCAGCACCTGGGACCGCAGGGGCACTGAAGCTTTCTTT
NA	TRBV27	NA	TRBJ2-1	CASSSDYNEQFF	TGTGCCAGCAGTTCGGACTACAATGAGCAGTTCTTC
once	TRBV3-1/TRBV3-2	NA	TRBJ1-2	CASSQTGLNYGYTF	TGTGCCAGCAGCCAGACAGGACTGAACTATGGCTACACCTTC
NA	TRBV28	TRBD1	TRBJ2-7	CASSLTRDRGYEQYF	TGTGCCAGCAGTTTAACTAGGGACAGGGGGTACGAGCAGTACTTC
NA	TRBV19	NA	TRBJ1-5	CASSIVEGSQPQHF	TGTGCCAGTAGTATAGTTGAAGGTTCCCAGCCCCAGCATTTT